The source of this T cell receptor beta chain is a study of T-cell memory formation after mild COVID-19. In germline, CDR1 is MNHEY, CDR2 SVGAGI. The CDR3 extends over 11 amino acids. V was pared by 6 bases and J by 7 bases, with 9 bases between. TCRdb reprocessed the 5' RACE reads with MiXCR, giving one entry per CDR3 protein. The repertoire holds about 360,000 distinct CDR3 sequences, with roughly 14% as singletons. The sample was PBMCs or a T cell subset sorted from them (not recorded which). This rearrangement joins TRBV6-5 to TRBJ2-5, with D possibly TRBD1 on 5 matching bases. This clonotype originated in a man between 18 and 35 years old who had mild COVID-19 (a few samples of this study predate the infection). Cell type and time point are not known. The chain's CDR3 is CASRFQGTQYF. The CDR3 region has the DNA TGTGCCAGCAGGTTCCAGGGGACCCAGTACTTC.